This entry lists 32 T cell receptor beta chains sequenced from one sample in a study of tumor-infiltrating lymphocytes in primary liver carcinoma. The study extracted blood RNA from unsorted whole blood and also extracted germline DNA. Synthesis of TCR beta cDNA was carried out from approximately 470 ng total RNA with a constant-region primer. ARM-PCR, slightly modified, supplied the TCR beta libraries through three nested multiplex PCR rounds. Primers for the first two PCR rounds were TRBV1-TRBV30 forward primers and a C-beta reverse primer (10 cycles per round). One entry per CDR3 protein results from TCRdb running MiXCR on the multiplex PCR reads. In the table there are some 320,000 distinct CDR3 sequences, 65% of which are singletons. Sequencing was performed on peripheral blood. The receptors derive from a man aged 40-49 years with primary liver carcinoma and hepatitis B virus infection.

This clonotype was counted many times. J is TRBJ2-2 and V is TRBV4-1; a possible D gene is TRBD2 (7 bases). Germline CDR1 is MGHRA and CDR2 is YSYEKL. V shed 0 bases and J shed 7 bases, with 18 bases lying between them. This CDR3 has 17 residues. The CDR3 protein is CASSQDARGAQSGELFF. As DNA, the CDR3 is TGCGCCAGCAGCCAAGACGCTCGGGGGGCGCAAAGCGGGGAGCTGTTTTTT.

With regard to this clonotype: A much larger clone lies a single base off, so this may be a read error. The genes are TRBV6-1 and TRBJ2-2; D ambiguous. The CDR3 consists of 15 residues. From germline, CDR1 is MNHNS and CDR2 SASEGT. Trimming shortened V by 8 bases and J by 1 base, and 14 bases separated the two germline ends. CDR3 in DNA: TGTGCCAGCGGGTTCGGAGTGGTGAACACCGGGGAGCTGTTTTTT. It yields the protein CASGFGVVNTGELFF.

In the case of this clonotype: The junction shows a germline mismatch at one end, possibly a read error. V is TRBV11-2 and J is TRBJ2-3; TRBD2 matches 7 bases. Per the germline V gene, CDR1 is SGHAT and CDR2 is FQNNGV. CDR3 size: 17 residues. The CDR3 bases are TGTACCAGCAGCTTAGATCAGGTTAGCGGGCGCACAGATGCGCAGTATTTT. Translating gives CTSSLDQVSGRTDAQYF.

A note on this clonotype: At one boundary the junction diverges from the germline segment, which might be a read error. The CDR3 DNA follows: TGTGCCAGCTGCTCCACCCTTGGAGGGGGCGAGCATTACTTC. Protein: CASCSTLGGGEHYF. The chain has TRBV11-1 and TRBJ2-7; D is perhaps TRBD1 (7 bases). The CDR3 is 14 amino acids. In germline, CDR1 is SGHAT, CDR2 FQDESV (reference sequence).

This clonotype was seen ten or more times. The chain carries TRBV6-5 and TRBJ2-3; D is ambiguous. The CDR3 totals 16 residues. Trimming cost V 6 bases and J 6 bases, with 22 bases left between them. Germline CDR1 is MNHEY and CDR2 is SVGAGI. The CDR3 DNA reads TGTGCCAGCAGATCCGATCCGCTCGACCACGTGGATACGCAGTATTTT. Its protein is CASRSDPLDHVDTQYF.

The chain recombines TRBV28 with TRBJ2-5, with TRBD2 identical over 10 bases. Germline-derived CDR1 and CDR2 are MDHEN and SYDVKM. The ends lost 6 bases at V and 3 bases at J; junction bases unmatched: 4. CDR3 size: 14 residues. The CDR3 nucleotides are TGTGCCAGCAGCTCGCTAGCGGGAGAAGAGACCCAGTACTTC. As protein: CASSSLAGEETQYF.

The chain employs TRBV11-3 and TRBJ2-2; no definite D call. Trimming left V 5 bases short and J 8 bases short, with 15 bases between. CDR1 and CDR2 (germline): SGHNT, YENEEA. This CDR3 is built from 14 residues. The CDR3 here is CASSPQAAKGELFF. In nucleotides, the CDR3 is TGTGCCAGCAGCCCCCAGGCGGCAAAGGGGGAGCTGTTTTTT.

There are a few counts of this clonotype. The J gene is TRBJ2-1, the V gene TRBV5-1; TRBD2 aligns across 8 bases. CDR3 length: 18 amino acids. Germline lookup yields CDR1 SGHRS and CDR2 YFSETQ. J was trimmed by 7 bases and V by 0 bases; bases with no gene match: 15. The DNA of the CDR3 is TGCGCCAGCAGCTTGGAGGGCCTAGGAGCGGGAGCCGGAAATGAGCAGTTCTTC. As protein: CASSLEGLGAGAGNEQFF. Using reference TRBV5-1 and TRBJ2-1 for the parts outside the CDR3, the full variable domain is KAGVTQTPRYLIKTRGQQVTLSCSPISGHRSVSWYQQTPGQGLQFLFEYFSETQRNKGNFPGRFSGRQFSNSRSEMNVSTLELGDSALYLCASSLEGLGAGAGNEQFFGPGTRLTVL.

The V and J genes are TRBV7-9 and TRBJ1-6; tentative D call: TRBD1 (6 bases). The V gene's germline CDR1 is SEHNR and CDR2 FQNEAQ (reference sequence). V was pared by 2 bases and J by 12 bases, with 11 bases between. CDR3 length equals 13 residues. The CDR3 DNA follows: TGTGCCAGCAGCTTAAAGGGGGGCGGACCCCTCCACTTT. This sequence encodes CASSLKGGGPLHF.

A remark on this clonotype: A much larger clonotype is one base distant, so this may be a read error. This chain links TRBV6-2 or TRBV6-3 with TRBJ2-3, with D perhaps TRBD1 (5 bases). V lost 2 bases, J lost 2 bases, and 14 bases lay in between. The CDR3 has 16 residues. Germline V CDR1 and CDR2: MNHEY, SVGEGT. CDR3 sequence: CASSYALDGATDTQYF. The CDR3 nucleotides are TGTGCCAGCAGTTACGCATTGGATGGGGCCACAGATACGCAGTATTTT.

On this clonotype itself: A much larger clone is a single base away; this may be a read error. The chain is built from TRBV4-1 and TRBJ1-1; D is unclear. Per germline, CDR1 MGHRA and CDR2 YSYEKL. The CDR3 contains 14 residues. CDR3 in amino acids: CASSQGFLRTEAIF. The CDR3 coding sequence is TGCGCCAGCAGCCAAGGTTTTCTCCGGACTGAAGCTATCTTT.

This clonotype was detected ten times or more. The chain employs TRBV6-1 and TRBJ1-2; 11 positions match TRBD1. Germline V lookup: CDR1 MNHNS, CDR2 SASEGT. V gave up 2 bases and J gave up 4 bases; unmatched junction bases: 6. The CDR3 loop spans 16 amino acids. CDR3 DNA: TGTGCCAGCAGTGAATTGGGGACAGGGGGACCCTATGGCTACACCTTC. This codes for CASSELGTGGPYGYTF.

As to this clonotype: It may be a read error: a sequence one base away is much more abundant. This chain connects TRBV7-8 to TRBJ2-2, with D unresolved. This CDR3 is 13 amino acids long. CDR1 SGHVS and CDR2 FQNEAQ come from the germline V gene. CDR3 amino acids: CASSPSPTRELFF. In nucleotides, the CDR3 is TGTGCCAGCAGCCCCAGTCCCACCAGGGAGCTGTTTTTT.

Notes on this clonotype: A much bigger clone sits one base away, suggesting this may be a read error. This sequence joins TRBV4-2 and TRBJ2-1; the D is unclear. The germline V gene encodes CDR1 LGHNA and CDR2 YNFKEQ. The CDR3 totals 14 residues. CDR3 region: CVSSQDLALGWQFF. The CDR3 DNA reads as TGTGTCAGCAGCCAAGATCTTGCCCTTGGGTGGCAGTTCTTC.

V gene TRBV4-3 combines with J gene TRBJ1-2, with a tentative D call TRBD1 (6 bases). The CDR3 length is 14 residues. V was cut by 7 bases and J by 3 bases, with 15 bases left in between. The germline CDR1 and CDR2 sequences are LGHNA and YSLEER. DNA of the CDR3: TGCGCCAGCAACCAGCAGCGGACAGACTATGGCTACACCTTC. It is translated as CASNQQRTDYGYTF.

This clonotype was observed many times. The chain uses TRBV29-1 and TRBJ2-7; either TRBD1 or TRBD2 may supply D (5 bases each). Germline CDR1 is SQVTM and CDR2 is ANQGSEA. Trimming took off 6 bases at V and 4 bases at J, with 7 bases between the two ends. This CDR3 spans 10 amino acids. This CDR3 reads CSVGTYEQYF. CDR3 DNA: TGCAGCGTGGGGACGTACGAGCAGTACTTC.

Comment on this clonotype: An end of the junction does not agree with germline; a read error may underlie this. The chain recombines TRBV5-4 with TRBJ2-5, with 9 bases that match TRBD1. Germline lookup yields CDR1 SGHNT and CDR2 YYREEE (reference sequence). This CDR3 comprises 13 residues. The CDR3 DNA reads TGTGCCAGCACTCCGAGACAGGGGGACTCCCCGGCCTTC. Translation gives CASTPRQGDSPAF.

Concerning this clonotype: A much larger clonotype is one base distant, so this may be a read error. The rearrangement joins TRBV12-1 to TRBJ2-3; the D segment call TRBD1 is taken from the table without a DNA check. TRBV12-1 is noted as a pseudogene. The CDR3 loop spans 15 amino acids. CDR3 loop: CVSSFVPHRVDTQYF. The CDR3 DNA reads as TGTGTCAGCAGCTTTGTCCCCCACCGGGTCGATACGCAGTATTTT.

This clonotype was recorded many times. The gene calls are TRBV5-4 and TRBJ1-2; TRBD1 aligns across 8 bases. J was trimmed by 2 bases and V by 4 bases; bases with no gene match: 7. This CDR3 has 15 residues. Looked up from germline, CDR1 is SGHNT and CDR2 is YYREEE (reference sequence). CDR3 in DNA: TGTGCCAGCAGCGCTACAGGGGGGGGGAACTATGGCTACACCTTC. Translation gives CASSATGGGNYGYTF.

Details on this clonotype: Just one base apart from a much larger clone, this may be a read error. The chain links TRBV4-2 to TRBJ2-4; 10 bases align to TRBD2. The CDR3 spans 15 residues. CDR1 and CDR2 from the germline V gene are LGHNA and YNFKEQ. V shed 4 bases, J shed 8 bases, and the junction held 8 bases outside the gene matches. The CDR3 DNA is TGTGCCAGCAGCCGGGGGCTAGCGGGAGATCACATTCAGTACTTC. Amino acids: CASSRGLAGDHIQYF.

The gene calls are TRBV11-2 and TRBJ2-3; TRBD2 aligns across 9 bases. V shed 6 bases and J 4 bases; nucleotides not matched to a gene: 14. CDR3 length: 17 residues. In germline, CDR1 is SGHAT, CDR2 FQNNGV. This CDR3 is CASSRVGGRASPDTQYF. CDR3 coding DNA: TGTGCCAGCAGTCGAGTCGGCGGGAGGGCCAGCCCAGATACGCAGTATTTT.

Worth noting for this clonotype: The CDR3 does not close with the conserved phenylalanine or tryptophan, likely indicating a read error. This sequence joins TRBV5-1 and TRBJ2-1, with no clear D. The V and J ends lost 0 bases and 7 bases respectively, with 11 bases between them. CDR3 length equals 14 residues. The germline V gene encodes CDR1 SGHRS and CDR2 YFSETQ. The CDR3 protein is CASSLDSLTNEQFL. CDR3 sequence (DNA): TGCGCCAGCAGCTTGGACAGCCTTACGAATGAGCAGTTCTTA.

Turning to this clonotype: The junction does not match germline at one end; this may be a read error. The chain joins TRBV6-5 to TRBJ2-2; 9 bases agree with TRBD1. The CDR3 length is 13 residues. Germline-derived CDR1 and CDR2 are MNHEY and SVGAGI. DNA for the CDR3: TGTGCCAGCAACCGACAGGGGGTCGGGGAGCCGTTTTTT. Encoded protein: CASNRQGVGEPFF.

This clonotype was detected once. The chain combines TRBV4-1 with TRBJ2-1, with a weak D call TRBD2 (5 bases). The CDR3 runs 17 residues. Germline-derived CDR1 and CDR2 are MGHRA and YSYEKL. V lost 6 bases and J 1 base, leaving 19 bases between the germline ends. The CDR3 is CASRPLRVVRSYNEQFF. For the CDR3, the DNA is TGCGCCAGCAGACCCCTGAGGGTAGTCCGTTCCTACAATGAGCAGTTCTTC.

Only a few counts were recorded for this clonotype. The chain combines TRBV16 with TRBJ1-4; a possible D gene is TRBD1 (6 bases). The V gene's germline CDR1 is KGHSY and CDR2 FQNENV. Trimming removed 4 bases from V and 3 bases from J, with 12 bases in between. The CDR3 contains 15 residues. The CDR3 nucleotides are TGTGCCAGCAGCCTATCCAGGGGAGCTAATGAAAAACTGTTTTTT. Its protein is CASSLSRGANEKLFF.

This clonotype has ten or more counts. The chain has TRBV11-3 and TRBJ1-1; a possible D gene is TRBD1 (6 bases). Germline CDR1 and CDR2: SGHNT and YENEEA. The V gene lost 0 bases and the J gene lost 5 bases, with 13 bases spanning the gap. The CDR3 runs 15 residues. The CDR3 DNA reads as TGTGCCAGCAGCTTAGAACAGGGTCCAGGAACTGAAGCTTTCTTT. This sequence encodes CASSLEQGPGTEAFF.

A single count supports this clonotype. The missing conserved phenylalanine or tryptophan at the end of this CDR3 makes a read error likely. This chain joins TRBV5-4 and TRBJ2-5, with 7 bases that match TRBD1. CDR3 length: 14 amino acids. Germline-derived CDR1 and CDR2 are SGHNT and YYREEE (reference sequence). With V trimmed by 2 bases and J by 3 bases, 4 bases remained unmatched. For the CDR3, the DNA is TGTGCCAGCAGCTTAATCGACAGGGAAGAGACCCAGTACCTC. This sequence encodes CASSLIDREETQYL.

This clonotype has just one count. This rearrangement joins TRBV5-1 to TRBJ2-1; TRBD2 matches at 9 bases. This CDR3 has 16 amino acids. The germline V gene encodes CDR1 SGHRS and CDR2 YFSETQ. Losses at the gene ends were 1 base for V and 7 bases for J; bases not matched to a gene: 9. DNA for the CDR3: TGCGCCAGCAGCTTGAACGCGGGAGGGCCGAGGAATGAGCAGTTCTTC. As protein: CASSLNAGGPRNEQFF.

V usage is TRBV28 and J usage is TRBJ2-1; D not certain. V was clipped by 9 bases and J by 3 bases, with 15 bases between them. The V gene's germline CDR1 is MDHEN and CDR2 SYDVKM. The CDR3 covers 14 residues. The CDR3 nucleotides read TGTGCCAGTAAAGGGATGGATGACTACAATGAGCAGTTCTTC. Its translation: CASKGMDDYNEQFF.

Of note for this clonotype: A much bigger clone sits one base away, suggesting this may be a read error. The chain joins TRBV11-2 to TRBJ2-5; TRBD1 is a possible D gene (5 bases). This CDR3 comprises 17 residues. Germline CDR1 is SGHAT and CDR2 is FQNNGV. CDR3 residues: CAGSLGVAFRLQETQYF. The DNA of the CDR3 is TGTGCCGGCAGCTTAGGGGTCGCTTTCCGACTCCAAGAGACCCAGTACTTC.

With respect to this clonotype: The germline gene is not matched at one end of the junction; a read error may be the cause. The chain combines TRBV11-3 with TRBJ2-1; TRBD2 matches 11 bases. This CDR3 spans 16 amino acids. Per germline, CDR1 SGHNT and CDR2 YENEEA. The CDR3 region is CVSSFGLLAGDGEQFF. The CDR3 DNA is TGTGTCAGCAGCTTTGGGCTACTAGCGGGAGATGGTGAGCAATTCTTC.

The chain couples TRBV4-2 to TRBJ2-3; the D gene could be TRBD1 or TRBD2 (6 bases each). V shed 4 bases and J shed 2 bases, with 19 bases lying between them. CDR1 and CDR2 (germline): LGHNA, YNFKEQ. CDR3 length equals 17 residues. The CDR3 DNA follows: TGTGCCAGCAGCCGAGAATGGGGGGCAGCTAACACAGATACGCAGTATTTT. It yields the protein CASSREWGAANTDTQYF.